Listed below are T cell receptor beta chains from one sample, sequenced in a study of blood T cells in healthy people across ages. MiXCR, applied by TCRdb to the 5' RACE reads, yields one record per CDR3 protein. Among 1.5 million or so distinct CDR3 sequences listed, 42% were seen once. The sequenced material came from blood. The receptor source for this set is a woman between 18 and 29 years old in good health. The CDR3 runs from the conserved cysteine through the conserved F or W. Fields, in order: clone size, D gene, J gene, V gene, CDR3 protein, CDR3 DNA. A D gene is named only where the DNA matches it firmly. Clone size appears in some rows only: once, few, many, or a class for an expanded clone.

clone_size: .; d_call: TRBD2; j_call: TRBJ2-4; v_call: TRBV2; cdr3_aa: CASRERAGGNIQYF; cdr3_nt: TGTGCCAGCAGGGAACGAGCGGGGGGAAACATTCAGTACTTC
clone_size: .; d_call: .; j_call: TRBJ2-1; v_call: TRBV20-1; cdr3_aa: CSAKSSYNEQFF; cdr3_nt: TGCAGTGCTAAAAGCAGCTACAATGAGCAGTTCTTC
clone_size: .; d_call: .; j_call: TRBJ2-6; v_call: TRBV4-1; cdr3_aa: CASSQANGANVLTF; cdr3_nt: TGCGCCAGCAGCCAAGCTAATGGGGCCAACGTCCTGACTTTC
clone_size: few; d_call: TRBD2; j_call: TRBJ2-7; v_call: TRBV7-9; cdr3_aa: CASGSGTSGSEQYF; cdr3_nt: TGTGCCAGCGGATCCGGGACTAGCGGGTCCGAGCAGTACTTC
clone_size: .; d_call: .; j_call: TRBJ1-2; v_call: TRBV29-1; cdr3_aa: CSVEPENYGYTF; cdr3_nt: TGCAGCGTTGAACCAGAAAACTATGGCTACACCTTC
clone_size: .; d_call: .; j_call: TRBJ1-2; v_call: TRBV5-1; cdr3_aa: CASSLGASYGYTF; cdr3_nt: TGCGCCAGCAGCTTGGGGGCAAGTTATGGCTACACCTTC
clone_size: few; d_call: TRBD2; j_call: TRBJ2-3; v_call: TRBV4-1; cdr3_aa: CASSQWTSGSTDTQYF; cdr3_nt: TGCGCCAGCAGCCAATGGACTAGCGGGAGTACAGATACGCAGTATTTT
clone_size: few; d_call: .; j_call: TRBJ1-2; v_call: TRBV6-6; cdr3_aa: CASSPPEFANYGYTF; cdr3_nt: TGTGCCAGCAGCCCTCCCGAGTTTGCTAACTATGGCTACACCTTC
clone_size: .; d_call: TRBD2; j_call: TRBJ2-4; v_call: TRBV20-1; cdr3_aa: CSARQASGVVGNIQYF; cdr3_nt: TGCAGTGCCCGGCAGGCTAGCGGGGTGGTCGGGAACATTCAGTACTTC
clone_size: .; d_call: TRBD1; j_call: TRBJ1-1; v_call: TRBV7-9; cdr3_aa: CASSLSGTGGETFF; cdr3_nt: TGTGCCAGCAGCTTATCCGGGACAGGGGGCGAGACTTTCTTT
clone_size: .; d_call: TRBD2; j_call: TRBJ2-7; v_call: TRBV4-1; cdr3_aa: CASSLMAASGSYEQYF; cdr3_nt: TGCGCCAGCAGCCTCATGGCGGCTAGCGGGAGCTACGAGCAGTACTTC
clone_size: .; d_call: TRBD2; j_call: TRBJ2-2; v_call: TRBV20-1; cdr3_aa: CSAPDLLAENTGELFF; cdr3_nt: TGCAGTGCGCCCGATCTCCTAGCGGAGAACACCGGGGAGCTGTTTTTT
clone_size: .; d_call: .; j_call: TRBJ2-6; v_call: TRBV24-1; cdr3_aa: CATSDQNWGVGANVLTF; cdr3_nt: TGTGCCACCAGTGACCAGAATTGGGGGGTCGGGGCCAACGTCCTGACTTTC
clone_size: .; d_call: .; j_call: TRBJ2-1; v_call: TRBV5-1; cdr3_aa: CASSFQGTEQFF; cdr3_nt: TGCGCCAGCAGCTTCCAGGGGACTGAGCAGTTCTTC
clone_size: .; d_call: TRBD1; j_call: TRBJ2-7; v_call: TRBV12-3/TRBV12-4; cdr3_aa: CASSPPTGINEQYF; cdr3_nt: TGTGCCAGCAGTCCGCCGACAGGGATCAACGAGCAGTACTTC
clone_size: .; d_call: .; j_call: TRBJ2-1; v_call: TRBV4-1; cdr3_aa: CAGSQDPLGDEQFF; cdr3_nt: TGCGCCGGCAGCCAAGACCCGCTAGGGGATGAGCAGTTCTTC
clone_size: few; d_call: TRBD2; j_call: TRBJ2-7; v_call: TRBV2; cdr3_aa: CASSEQRGTYEQYF; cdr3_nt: TGTGCCAGCAGTGAACAGCGGGGGACTTACGAGCAGTACTTC
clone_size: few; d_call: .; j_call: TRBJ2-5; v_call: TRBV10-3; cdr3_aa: CAISSGGRETQYF; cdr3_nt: TGTGCCATCAGCAGCGGTGGAAGGGAGACCCAGTACTTC
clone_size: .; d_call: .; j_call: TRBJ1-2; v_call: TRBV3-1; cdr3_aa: CASSPGPDNYGYTF; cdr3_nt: TGTGCCAGCAGCCCCGGGCCAGATAACTATGGCTACACCTTC
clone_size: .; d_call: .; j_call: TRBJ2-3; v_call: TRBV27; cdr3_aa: CASSLMGRPTDTQYF; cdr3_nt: TGTGCCAGCAGTTTAATGGGGAGGCCCACAGATACGCAGTATTTT
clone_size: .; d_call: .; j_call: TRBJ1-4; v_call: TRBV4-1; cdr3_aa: CASSQEGSATNEKLFF; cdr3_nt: TGCGCCAGCAGCCAAGAGGGATCAGCAACTAATGAAAAACTGTTTTTT
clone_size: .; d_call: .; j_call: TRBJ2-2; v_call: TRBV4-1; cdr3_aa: CASSQVLQNTGELFF; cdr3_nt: TGCGCCAGCAGCCAAGTACTGCAGAACACCGGGGAGCTGTTTTTT
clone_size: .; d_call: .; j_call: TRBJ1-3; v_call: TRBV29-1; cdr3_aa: CSVATGGGNTIYF; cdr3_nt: TGCAGCGTGGCCACGGGGGGTGGAAACACCATATATTTT
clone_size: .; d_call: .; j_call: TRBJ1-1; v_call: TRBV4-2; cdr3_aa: CASSQDLRRTNTEAFF; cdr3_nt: TGTGCCAGCAGCCAAGACCTTCGAAGGACGAACACTGAAGCTTTCTTT
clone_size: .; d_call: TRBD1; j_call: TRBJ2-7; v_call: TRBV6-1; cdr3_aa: CASSEWPPGQATYEQYF; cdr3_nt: TGTGCCAGCAGTGAATGGCCCCCGGGACAGGCGACCTACGAGCAGTACTTC
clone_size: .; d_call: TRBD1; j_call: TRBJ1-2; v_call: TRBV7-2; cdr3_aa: CASSSTDRGAANYGYTF; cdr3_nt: TGTGCCAGCAGCTCTACGGACAGGGGAGCGGCTAACTATGGCTACACCTTC
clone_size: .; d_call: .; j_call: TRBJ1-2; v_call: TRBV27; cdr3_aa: CASKTPTHYGYTF; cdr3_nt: TGTGCCAGCAAAACTCCCACTCACTATGGCTACACCTTC
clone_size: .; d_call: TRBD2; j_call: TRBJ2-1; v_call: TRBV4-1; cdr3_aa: CASSQEPGLAGVGYNEQFF; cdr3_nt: TGCGCCAGCAGCCAAGAACCGGGACTAGCGGGAGTTGGATACAATGAGCAGTTCTTC
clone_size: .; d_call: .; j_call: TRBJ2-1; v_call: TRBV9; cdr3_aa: CASSAPPLGQGSYNKQFF; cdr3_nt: TGTGCCAGCAGCGCCCCTCCGCTCGGGCAGGGGAGTTACAATAAGCAGTTCTTC
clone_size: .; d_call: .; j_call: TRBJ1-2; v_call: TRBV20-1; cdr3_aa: CSARDYRYTF; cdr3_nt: TGCAGTGCTAGAGATTACCGCTACACCTTC
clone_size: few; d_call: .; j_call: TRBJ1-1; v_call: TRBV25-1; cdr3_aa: CASSEGGNGEAFF; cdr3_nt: TGTGCCAGCAGCGAGGGGGGGAACGGTGAAGCTTTCTTT
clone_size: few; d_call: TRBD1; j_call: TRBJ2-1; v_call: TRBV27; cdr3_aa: CASSFRAGTGTYNEQFF; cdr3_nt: TGTGCCAGCAGTTTTCGGGCCGGGACAGGGACCTACAATGAGCAGTTCTTC
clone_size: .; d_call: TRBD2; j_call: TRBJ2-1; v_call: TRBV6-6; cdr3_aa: CASSYPGGTSYNEQFF; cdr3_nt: TGTGCCAGCAGTTATCCGGGAGGGACCTCCTACAATGAGCAGTTCTTC
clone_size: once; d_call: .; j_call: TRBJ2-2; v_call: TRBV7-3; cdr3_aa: CASSANLVRGELFF; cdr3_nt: TGTGCCAGCAGCGCCAATTTAGTTCGGGGGGAGCTGTTTTTT
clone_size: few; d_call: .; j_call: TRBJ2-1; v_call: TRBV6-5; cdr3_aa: CASSLTAGWNYNEQFF; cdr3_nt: TGTGCCAGCAGTCTTACCGCGGGGTGGAACTACAATGAGCAGTTCTTC
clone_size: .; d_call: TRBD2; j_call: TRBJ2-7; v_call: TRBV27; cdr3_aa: CASIPSGGSFLEQYF; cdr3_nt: TGTGCCAGCATTCCCTCTGGCGGGAGCTTTCTCGAGCAGTACTTC
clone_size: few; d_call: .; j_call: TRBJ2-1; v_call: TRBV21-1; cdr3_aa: CASSKDRLAGYNEQFF; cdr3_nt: TGTGCCAGCAGCAAAGATCGGCTAGCTGGCTACAATGAGCAGTTCTTC
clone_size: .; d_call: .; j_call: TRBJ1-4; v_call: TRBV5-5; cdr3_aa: CASSLVPGGNEKLFF; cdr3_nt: TGTGCCAGCAGCTTGGTCCCGGGCGGAAATGAAAAACTGTTTTTT
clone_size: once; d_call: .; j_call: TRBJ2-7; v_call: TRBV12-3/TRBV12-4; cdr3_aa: CASSLERGSAGEQYF; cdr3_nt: TGTGCCAGCAGCTTGGAGAGGGGTTCAGCGGGCGAGCAGTACTTC
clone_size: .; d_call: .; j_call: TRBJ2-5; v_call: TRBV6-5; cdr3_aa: CGVKRGAEETQYF; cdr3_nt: TGCGGGGTGAAAAGGGGGGCGGAGGAGACCCAGTACTTC
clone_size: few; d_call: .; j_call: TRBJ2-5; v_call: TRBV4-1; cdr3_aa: CASSQARAGETQYF; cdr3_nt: TGCGCCAGCAGCCAAGCCCGGGCTGGAGAGACCCAGTACTTC
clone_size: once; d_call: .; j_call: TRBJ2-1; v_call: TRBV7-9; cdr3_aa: CASRDIAAEQFF; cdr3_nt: TGTGCCAGCAGGGATATAGCTGCCGAGCAGTTCTTC
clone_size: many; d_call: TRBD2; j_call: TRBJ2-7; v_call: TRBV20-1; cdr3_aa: CSTGTSDYEQYF; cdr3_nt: TGCAGTACCGGGACTAGCGATTACGAGCAGTACTTC